Each of the 27 T cell receptor beta chains below was sequenced from the same sample in a study of blood T cell repertoires in COVID-19. Profiled with immunoSEQ multiplex PCR; TCRdb holds only in-frame clones, not every one. The sample holds 200,000 to 250,000 clones, 88% seen once. The sequenced sample was peripheral blood. These receptors were taken from a man aged 65-85 years with acute or convalescent COVID-19.

This clone appeared a single time. Written as DNA, the CDR3 is TGTGCCAGCAGCCCTCGGGGGACAGGAAAAACAGATACGCAGTATTTT. It yields the protein CASSPRGTGKTDTQYF. J is TRBJ2-3 and V is TRBV21-1; the table gives TRBD1 as D, unverified against the DNA. TRBV21-1 is a recognized pseudogene. This CDR3 has 16 residues.

The chain is built from TRBV11-2 and TRBJ2-7, with no clear D. The V gene lost 2 bases and the J gene lost 0 bases, with 11 bases spanning the gap. CDR3 length equals 15 residues. Germline V lookup: CDR1 SGHAT, CDR2 FQNNGV. The CDR3 region has the DNA TGTGCCAGCAGCTTAAATCGGTGGAGCTCCTACGAGCAGTACTTC. Translated: CASSLNRWSSYEQYF.

The chain has TRBV10-3 and TRBJ2-7, with TRBD1 matching over 10 bases. Germline V gene sequence: CDR1 ENHRY, CDR2 SYGVKD. The CDR3 is 15 amino acids. The ends lost 6 bases at V and 0 bases at J; junction bases unmatched: 5. The CDR3 loop reads CAIRVGQGSSYEQYF. The CDR3 coding sequence is TGTGCCATCAGGGTGGGACAGGGGAGCTCCTACGAGCAGTACTTC.

CDR3 sequence reads: CASSPYLTGDFHEQYF. The DNA of the CDR3 is TGTGCCAGTAGTCCCTATCTTACAGGGGACTTCCACGAGCAGTACTTC. V usage is TRBV19 and J usage is TRBJ2-7, with D tentatively TRBD1 (7 bases). CDR1 and CDR2 from the germline V gene are LNHDA and SQIVND (reference sequence). The V gene lost 5 bases and the J gene lost 5 bases, with 22 bases spanning the gap. The CDR3 extends over 16 amino acids.

This chain uses TRBV7-7 with TRBJ2-7; no clear D gene. Germline-derived CDR1 and CDR2 are SSHAT and FNYEAQ (reference sequence). The CDR3 is 13 amino acids. V was shortened by 5 bases and J by 7 bases, with 15 bases between the two germline ends. The CDR3 DNA reads TGTGCCAGCAGCGCAGACTGGGTCGGGGAGCAGTACTTC. This gives the protein CASSADWVGEQYF.

The V gene is TRBV20-1, the J gene TRBJ2-7; D is ambiguous. Germline V gives CDR1 DFQATT, CDR2 SNEGSKA (reference sequence). The V and J ends lost 4 bases and 6 bases respectively, with 10 bases between them. The CDR3 length is 11 residues. The CDR3 DNA follows: TGCAGTGCTACGAGAGGCCGCGAGCAGTACTTC. Translating gives CSATRGREQYF.

The chain carries TRBV29-1 and TRBJ2-2; TRBD2 matches 8 bases. CDR1 is SQVTM, CDR2 ANQGSEA, per germline. V trimming: 6 bases; J trimming: 0 bases; junction bases outside the gene matches: 3. There are 14 residues in the CDR3. The CDR3: CSVKTSANTGELFF. CDR3 in DNA: TGCAGCGTAAAGACTAGCGCGAACACCGGGGAGCTGTTTTTT.

V usage is TRBV29-1 and J usage is TRBJ1-1; D uncertain. Germline CDR1 is SQVTM and CDR2 is ANQGSEA. V lost 4 bases, J lost 0 bases, and 9 bases lay in between. CDR3 length: 13 residues. CDR3 sequence: CSVARIMNTEAFF. CDR3 nucleotides: TGCAGCGTTGCCAGGATCATGAACACTGAAGCTTTCTTT. Combining the CDR3 with reference TRBV29-1 and TRBJ1-1 gives the whole variable domain SAVISQKPSRDICQRGTSLTIQCQVDSQVTMMFWYRQQPGQSLTLIATANQGSEATYESGFVIDKFPISRPNLTFSTLTVSNMSPEDSSIYLCSVARIMNTEAFFGQGTRLTVV.

This sequence joins TRBV24-1 and TRBJ1-2; 8 bases agree with TRBD1. Trimming removed 7 bases from V and 3 bases from J; junction bases left unmatched: 6. CDR3 length: 14 residues. Looked up from germline, CDR1 is KGHDR and CDR2 is SFDVKD. CDR3 amino acids: CATRPTGADYGYTF. The CDR3 nucleotides are TGTGCCACCAGGCCGACAGGGGCGGACTATGGCTACACCTTC.

The chain recombines TRBV27 with TRBJ1-2; 8 nucleotides align to TRBD1. The germline gives CDR1 MNHEY, CDR2 SMNVEV (reference sequence). CDR3 length equals 14 residues. Losses at the gene ends were 6 bases for V and 12 bases for J; bases not matched to a gene: 15. This CDR3 reads CASSQSGDRIGDTF. In DNA form, the CDR3 reads TGTGCCAGCAGCCAATCCGGGGACAGGATTGGTGACACCTTC.

The J gene is TRBJ2-5, the V gene TRBV5-1, with TRBD1 matching 7 bases. Germline CDR1 and CDR2: SGHRS and YFSETQ. This CDR3 contains 15 residues. V dropped 4 bases and J dropped 2; count of bases not matched to a gene: 8. The CDR3: CASSMTGTRQETQYF. CDR3 nucleotides: TGCGCCAGCAGCATGACAGGGACCCGGCAAGAGACCCAGTACTTC.

The genes are TRBV30 and TRBJ1-1; D might be TRBD1 (5 bases). CDR3 length equals 12 residues. V shed 5 bases and J shed 1 base, with 8 bases lying between them. From germline, CDR1 is GTSNPN and CDR2 SVGIG (reference sequence). The CDR3 DNA follows: TGTGCCTGGGCCGGACAGAACACTGAAGCTTTCTTT. Its protein product is CAWAGQNTEAFF.

Comment on this clone: Other DNA variants within this sample encode the same CDR3. The chain links TRBV5-6 to TRBJ2-3; no clear D gene. Per the germline V gene, CDR1 is SGHDT and CDR2 is YYEEEE. V gave up 5 bases and J gave up 0 bases, with 4 bases separating them. CDR3 length: 12 residues. As DNA, the CDR3 is TGTGCCAGCAGTAGCAGCACAGATACGCAGTATTTT. Residues: CASSSSTDTQYF.

This sequence joins TRBV19 and TRBJ1-1; D remains ambiguous. V lost 5 bases, J lost 3 bases, and 10 bases lay in between. CDR1 is LNHDA and CDR2 is SQIVND in the germline V gene (reference sequence). This CDR3 has 13 amino acids. The CDR3 sequence: CASSASMDTEAFF. CDR3 in DNA: TGTGCCAGTAGTGCGTCCATGGACACTGAAGCTTTCTTT.

This clone was detected once. The V and J genes are TRBV5-6 and TRBJ2-2; maybe TRBD1 (6 bases). The CDR3 is made up of 16 amino acids. V was clipped by 2 bases and J by 0 bases, with 11 bases between them. Looked up from germline, CDR1 is SGHDT and CDR2 is YYEEEE. For the CDR3, the DNA is TGTGCCAGCAGCTTCAGGGGTGTTACGAACACCGGGGAGCTGTTTTTT. It is translated as CASSFRGVTNTGELFF.

The rearrangement links TRBV24-1 to TRBJ2-1, with 9 bases lining up with TRBD2. This CDR3 spans 16 amino acids. Losses at the gene ends were 3 bases for V and 4 bases for J; bases not matched to a gene: 6. Per germline, CDR1 KGHDR and CDR2 SFDVKD. The CDR3 nucleotides read TGTGCCACCAGTGATGTAGCGGGAGCCTCGTACAATGAGCAGTTCTTC. This gives the protein CATSDVAGASYNEQFF.

The table lists this clone with a count of one. The chain uses TRBV7-2 and TRBJ2-1, with D tentatively TRBD2 (5 bases). The CDR3 runs 13 residues. Germline values: CDR1 SGHTA, CDR2 FQGNSA. Trimming removed 4 bases from V and 3 bases from J, with 7 bases in between. CDR3 sequence (DNA): TGTGCCAGCAGCTCCCGGGACTACAATGAGCAGTTCTTC. Protein: CASSSRDYNEQFF.

The chain links TRBV7-2 to TRBJ2-7; 10 positions agree with TRBD2. With V trimmed by 6 bases and J by 4 bases, 6 bases remained unmatched. CDR3 length: 14 amino acids. Germline lookup yields CDR1 SGHTA and CDR2 FQGNSA. The CDR3 protein is CASSTSSGSYEQYF. Here the CDR3 DNA reads TGTGCCAGCAGTACTTCTAGCGGGAGTTACGAGCAGTACTTC.

The rearrangement joins TRBV10-3 to TRBJ2-3; D uncertain. V shed 3 bases and J shed 6 bases, with 7 bases lying between them. CDR1 and CDR2 (germline): ENHRY, SYGVKD. The CDR3 loop spans 12 amino acids. DNA for the CDR3: TGTGCCATCAGTGAAATCGGGGATACGCAGTATTTT. Encoded protein: CAISEIGDTQYF.

The chain has TRBV28 and TRBJ1-2, with D possibly TRBD1 on 6 matching bases. CDR1 and CDR2 from the germline V gene are MDHEN and SYDVKM. The CDR3 consists of 13 residues. Trimming pared 3 bases from V and 3 bases from J, leaving 8 bases between. The CDR3 DNA reads as TGTGCCAGCAGTTTTTACAGGGACTATGGCTACACCTTC. Protein: CASSFYRDYGYTF.

The rearrangement joins TRBV11-2 to TRBJ1-1; D not resolved. The germline V gene has CDR1 SGHAT and CDR2 FQNNGV. This CDR3 is built from 15 residues. V shed 1 base and J shed 8 bases, with 17 bases lying between them. The CDR3 coding sequence is TGTGCCAGCAGCTTAGGGACTACAGTAATTCGGGAAGCTTTCTTT. Residues: CASSLGTTVIREAFF.

The chain recombines TRBV5-5 with TRBJ1-3; D ambiguous. V was trimmed by 4 bases and J by 2 bases, leaving 16 bases between them. Germline V gene data show CDR1 as SGHKS and CDR2 as YYEKEE (reference sequence). The CDR3 has 16 residues. In DNA form, the CDR3 reads TGTGCCAGCAGCACTGGGCCCCGGATAACTGGAAACACCATATATTTT. It translates to CASSTGPRITGNTIYF.

The sample holds a few counts of this clone. V gene TRBV5-1 combines with J gene TRBJ2-2, with 7 bases fitting TRBD1. Germline V CDR1 and CDR2: SGHRS, YFSETQ. The CDR3 loop spans 15 amino acids. The V gene end was trimmed by 3 bases and the J gene end by 1 base; junction bases not matched to a gene: 3. The CDR3 sequence is CASSYDRVNTGELFF. The CDR3 region has the DNA TGCGCCAGCAGCTACGACAGGGTGAACACCGGGGAGCTGTTTTTT.

This chain connects TRBV20-1 to TRBJ2-3; 8 bases align to TRBD2. In germline, CDR1 is DFQATT, CDR2 SNEGSKA (reference sequence). With V trimmed by 3 bases and J by 5 bases, 10 bases remained unmatched. The CDR3 covers 15 residues. CDR3 region: CSASDLREVRDTQYF. The DNA of the CDR3 is TGCAGTGCTAGTGATTTGCGGGAGGTGAGAGATACGCAGTATTTT.

The chain recombines TRBV5-1 with TRBJ1-3; D is ambiguous. The ends were cut back, 0 bases at V and 0 bases at J, with 10 bases in the middle. CDR1 is SGHRS and CDR2 is YFSETQ in the germline V gene. The CDR3 has 16 amino acids. CDR3 in DNA: TGCGCCAGCAGCTTGGTGCCCGGGTACTCTGGAAACACCATATATTTT. Translation: CASSLVPGYSGNTIYF.

The chain joins TRBV19 to TRBJ2-1; D remains ambiguous. Germline-derived CDR1 and CDR2 are LNHDA and SQIVND (reference sequence). V was shortened by 3 bases and J by 5 bases, with 14 bases between the two germline ends. This CDR3 is 15 amino acids long. CDR3 sequence reads: CASSMTPTVDNEQFF. In nucleotides, the CDR3 is TGTGCCAGTAGTATGACTCCTACGGTGGACAATGAGCAGTTCTTC. The whole variable domain, filled in from reference TRBV19 and TRBJ2-1, reads DGGITQSPKYLFRKEGQNVTLSCEQNLNHDAMYWYRQDPGQGLRLIYYSQIVNDFQKGDIAEGYSVSREKKESFPLTVTSAQKNPTAFYLCASSMTPTVDNEQFFGPGTRLTVL.

CDR3 nucleotides: TGTGCCAGCAGCCTGGCCGCGACAACGGCAGGGCGTAGCAATCAGCCCCAGCATTTT. This gives the protein CASSLAATTAGRSNQPQHF. The chain combines TRBV5-6 with TRBJ1-5; D perhaps matches TRBD1 (5 bases). Trimming removed 4 bases from V and 0 bases from J, with 23 bases in between. CDR1 and CDR2 (germline): SGHDT, YYEEEE. The CDR3 has 19 amino acids.